This T cell receptor (beta chain) stems from a study of OX40 agonist ivuxolimab in advanced cancers. Data came from immunoSEQ multiplex PCR; TCRdb stores just in-frame clones and leaves some out. The sample consists of 45,000 to 65,000 clones, about 89% of them appearing once. The trim removed 0 bases at V and 5 bases at J, leaving 5 bases unmatched. The CDR3 totals 15 residues. Looked up from germline, CDR1 is SGHDN and CDR2 is FVKESK. The chain employs TRBV14 and TRBJ2-5, with TRBD2 matching over 8 bases. The origin of this receptor is an adult with an advanced solid tumor such as melanoma, head and neck, liver or kidney cancer. Sample: CD4+ or CD8+ T cells sorted from blood, taken in a trial of the OX40 agonist ivuxolimab. CDR3: CASSQDRGGLETQYF. As DNA, the CDR3 is TGTGCCAGCAGCCAAGATCGGGGGGGGCTGGAGACCCAGTACTTC.